The clone carrying this TCR beta chain was counted many times. The CDR3 is made up of 11 amino acids. Trimming removed 4 bases from V and 4 bases from J, with 5 bases in between. Germline V gene lookup returns CDR1 MGHDK and CDR2 SYGVNS. Isolation per sample recovered at least 7 million PBMCs. There were at least 5 micrograms of total RNA extracted from every sample. The data originate from a study of blood T cells in healthy people across ages. A second roughly 7 to 12 cycle PCR used barcoded and J-beta primers. TCRdb reanalysed the 5' RACE reads using MiXCR and keeps one entry per CDR3 protein. The sample has 650,000 to 800,000 distinct CDR3 sequences, under 55% seen once; the top ten hold about a fifth.

The clonotype comes from a man in his sixties in good health. The sequenced sample was blood. This chain uses TRBV25-1 with TRBJ2-7; D is uncertain. CDR3 amino acids: CASSGYYEQYF. The CDR3 region has the DNA TGTGCCAGCAGTGGGTATTACGAGCAGTACTTC.